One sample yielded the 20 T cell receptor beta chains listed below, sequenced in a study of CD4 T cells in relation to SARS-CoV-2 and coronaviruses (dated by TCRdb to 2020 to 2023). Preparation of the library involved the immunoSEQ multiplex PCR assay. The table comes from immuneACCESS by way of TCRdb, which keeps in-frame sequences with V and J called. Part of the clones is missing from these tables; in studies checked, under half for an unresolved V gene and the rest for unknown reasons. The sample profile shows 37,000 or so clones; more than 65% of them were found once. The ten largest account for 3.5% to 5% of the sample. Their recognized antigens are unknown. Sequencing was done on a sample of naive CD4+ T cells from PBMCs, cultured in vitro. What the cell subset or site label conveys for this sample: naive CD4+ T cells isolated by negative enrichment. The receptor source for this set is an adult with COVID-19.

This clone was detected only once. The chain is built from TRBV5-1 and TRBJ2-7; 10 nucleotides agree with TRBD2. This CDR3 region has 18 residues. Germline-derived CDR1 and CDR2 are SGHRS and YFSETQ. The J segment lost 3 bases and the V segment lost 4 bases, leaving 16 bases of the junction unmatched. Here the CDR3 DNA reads TGCGCCAGCAGCATCCTGGACAGCTCCACTAGCGGGAACTACGAGCAGTACTTC. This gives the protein CASSILDSSTSGNYEQYF.

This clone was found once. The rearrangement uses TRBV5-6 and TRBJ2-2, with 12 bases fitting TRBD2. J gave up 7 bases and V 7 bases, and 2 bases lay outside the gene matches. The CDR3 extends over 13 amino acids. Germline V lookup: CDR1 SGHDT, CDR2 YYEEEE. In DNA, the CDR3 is TGTGCCAGCTCTAGCGGGAGGGTCGGGGAGCTGTTTTTT. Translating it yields CASSSGRVGELFF.

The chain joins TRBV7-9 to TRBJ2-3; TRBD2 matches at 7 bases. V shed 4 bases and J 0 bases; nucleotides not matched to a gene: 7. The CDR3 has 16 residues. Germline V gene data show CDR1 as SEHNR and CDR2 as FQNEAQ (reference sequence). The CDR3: CASSSLAGTSTDTQYF. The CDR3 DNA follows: TGTGCCAGCAGCTCTTTAGCGGGCACTAGCACAGATACGCAGTATTTT.

The CDR3 loop reads CASNEGYRNTEAFF. The DNA for the CDR3 is TGTGCCAGCAACGAGGGGTATCGGAACACTGAAGCTTTCTTT. The chain carries TRBV2 and TRBJ1-1; perhaps TRBD1 as D (5 bases). Trimming pared 7 bases from V and 1 base from J, leaving 13 bases between. This CDR3 has 14 residues. From germline, CDR1 is SNHLY and CDR2 FYNNEI.

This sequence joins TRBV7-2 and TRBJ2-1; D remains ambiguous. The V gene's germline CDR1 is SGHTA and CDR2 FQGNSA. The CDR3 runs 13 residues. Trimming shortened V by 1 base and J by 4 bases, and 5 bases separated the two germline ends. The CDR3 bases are TGTGCCAGCAGCTTAGTCAGGTACAATGAGCAGTTCTTC. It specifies CASSLVRYNEQFF.

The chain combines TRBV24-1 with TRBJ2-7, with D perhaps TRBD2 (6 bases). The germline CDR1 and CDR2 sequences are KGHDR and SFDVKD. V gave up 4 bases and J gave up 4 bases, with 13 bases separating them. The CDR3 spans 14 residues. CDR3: CATSDSDSGYEQYF. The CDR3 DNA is TGTGCCACCAGTGACTCCGACAGCGGGTACGAGCAGTACTTC.

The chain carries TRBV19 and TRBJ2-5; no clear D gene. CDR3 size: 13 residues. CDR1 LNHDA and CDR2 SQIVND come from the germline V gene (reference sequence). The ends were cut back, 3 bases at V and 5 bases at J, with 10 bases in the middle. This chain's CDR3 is CASSIQILETQYF. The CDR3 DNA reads TGTGCCAGTAGTATCCAGATACTGGAGACCCAGTACTTC.

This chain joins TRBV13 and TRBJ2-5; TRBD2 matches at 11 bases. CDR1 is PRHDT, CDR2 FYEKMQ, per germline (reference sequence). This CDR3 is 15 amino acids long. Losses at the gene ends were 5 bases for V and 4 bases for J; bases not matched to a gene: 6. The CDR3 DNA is TGTGCCAGCAGCATCACTAGCGGGAGAGGAGAGACCCAGTACTTC. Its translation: CASSITSGRGETQYF.

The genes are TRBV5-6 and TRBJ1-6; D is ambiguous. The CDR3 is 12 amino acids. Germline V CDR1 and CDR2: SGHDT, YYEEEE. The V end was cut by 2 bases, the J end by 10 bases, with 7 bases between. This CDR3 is CASSFGASPLHF. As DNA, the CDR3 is TGTGCCAGCAGCTTTGGAGCCTCACCCCTCCACTTT.

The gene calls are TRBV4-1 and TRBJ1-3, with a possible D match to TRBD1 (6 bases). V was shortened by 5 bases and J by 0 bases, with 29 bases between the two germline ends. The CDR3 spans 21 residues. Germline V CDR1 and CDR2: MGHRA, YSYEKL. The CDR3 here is CASSLQGLSELRSSSGNTIYF. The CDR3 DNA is TGCGCCAGCAGCTTACAGGGCTTGTCTGAACTGCGCTCAAGCTCTGGAAACACCATATATTTT.

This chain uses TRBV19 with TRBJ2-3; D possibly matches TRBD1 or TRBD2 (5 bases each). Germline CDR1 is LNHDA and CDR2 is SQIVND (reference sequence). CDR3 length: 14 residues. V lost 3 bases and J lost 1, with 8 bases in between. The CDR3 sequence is CASSIGARTDTQYF. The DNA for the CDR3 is TGTGCCAGTAGTATCGGGGCCCGCACAGATACGCAGTATTTT.

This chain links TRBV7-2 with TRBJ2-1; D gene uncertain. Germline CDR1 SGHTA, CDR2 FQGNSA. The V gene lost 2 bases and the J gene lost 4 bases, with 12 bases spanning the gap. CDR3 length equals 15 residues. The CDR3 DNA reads TGTGCCAGCAGCTTATCTGCGGACGGGTACAATGAGCAGTTCTTC. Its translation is CASSLSADGYNEQFF.

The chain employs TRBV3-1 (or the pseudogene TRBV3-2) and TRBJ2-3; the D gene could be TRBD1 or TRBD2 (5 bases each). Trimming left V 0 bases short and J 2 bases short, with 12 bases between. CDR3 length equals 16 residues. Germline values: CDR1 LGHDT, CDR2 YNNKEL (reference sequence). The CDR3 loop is CASSQDWGKDTDTQYF. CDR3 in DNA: TGTGCCAGCAGCCAAGACTGGGGGAAAGACACAGATACGCAGTATTTT.

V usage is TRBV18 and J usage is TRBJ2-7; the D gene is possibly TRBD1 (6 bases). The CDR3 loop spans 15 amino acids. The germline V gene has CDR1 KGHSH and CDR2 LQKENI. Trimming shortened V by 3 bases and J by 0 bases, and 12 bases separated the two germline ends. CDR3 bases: TGTGCCAGCTCACCCTTACAGGGAGTCTCCTACGAGCAGTACTTC. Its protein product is CASSPLQGVSYEQYF.

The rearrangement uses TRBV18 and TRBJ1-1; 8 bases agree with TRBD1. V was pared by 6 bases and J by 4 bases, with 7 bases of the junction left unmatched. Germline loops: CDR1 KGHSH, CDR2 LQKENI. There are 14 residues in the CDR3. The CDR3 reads CASSQGAGVTEAFF. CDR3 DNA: TGTGCCAGCTCCCAGGGGGCTGGGGTCACTGAAGCTTTCTTT.

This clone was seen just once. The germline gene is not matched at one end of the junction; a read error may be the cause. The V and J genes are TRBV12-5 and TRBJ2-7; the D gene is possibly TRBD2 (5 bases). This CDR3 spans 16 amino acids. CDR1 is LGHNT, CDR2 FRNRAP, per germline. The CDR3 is CASGPLSEHLSHEQYF. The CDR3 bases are TGTGCTAGTGGTCCCCTTAGCGAACACCTCTCCCACGAGCAGTACTTC.

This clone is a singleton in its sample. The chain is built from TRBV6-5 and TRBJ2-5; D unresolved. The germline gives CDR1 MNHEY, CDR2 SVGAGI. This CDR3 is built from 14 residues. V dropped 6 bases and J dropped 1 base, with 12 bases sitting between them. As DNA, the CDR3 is TGTGCCAGCAGGAAAGACACATCCCAAGAGACCCAGTACTTC. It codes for CASRKDTSQETQYF.

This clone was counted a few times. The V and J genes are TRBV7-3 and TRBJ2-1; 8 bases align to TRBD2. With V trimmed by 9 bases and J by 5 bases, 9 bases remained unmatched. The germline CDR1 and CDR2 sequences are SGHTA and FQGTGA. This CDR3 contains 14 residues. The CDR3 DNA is TGTGCCAGTAGTGGGGGACTAGACGACAATGAGCAGTTCTTC. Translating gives CASSGGLDDNEQFF.

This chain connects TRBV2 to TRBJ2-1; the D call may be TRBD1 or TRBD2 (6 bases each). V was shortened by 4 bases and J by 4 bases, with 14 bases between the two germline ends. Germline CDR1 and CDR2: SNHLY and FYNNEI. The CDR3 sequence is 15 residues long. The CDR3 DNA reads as TGTGCCAGCAGTGGGGGGGCTGGTTGGTACAATGAGCAGTTCTTC. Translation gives CASSGGAGWYNEQFF.

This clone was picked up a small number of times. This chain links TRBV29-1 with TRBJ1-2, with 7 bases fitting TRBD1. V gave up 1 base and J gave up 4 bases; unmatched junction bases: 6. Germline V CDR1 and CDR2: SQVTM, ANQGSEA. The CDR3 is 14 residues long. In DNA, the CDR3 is TGCAGCGTTGAAGCGACAGGGAGGATCTATGGCTACACCTTC. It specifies CSVEATGRIYGYTF.